These T cell receptor beta chains were read from a single sample in a study of cytomegalovirus exposure and HLA in healthy donors. TCRdb's copy holds only in-frame clones and misses some; the assay was immunoSEQ multiplex PCR. The sample lists about 160,000 clones, approximately 80% occurring once. Input material: PBMCs. Every receptor here comes from a man aged 30-40 years in good health and CMV-seropositive. The CDR3 runs from the conserved cysteine through the conserved F or W. A D gene is named only where the DNA matches it firmly. Rows may omit the clone size; those that give it use once, few, many or a size class.

clone size | J gene | D gene | V gene | CDR3 protein | CDR3 DNA
once | TRBJ2-3 | . | TRBV6-1 | CASSEVSARPTQYF | TGTGCCAGCAGTGAAGTTAGCGCCAGACCTACGCAGTATTTT
few | TRBJ1-2 | . | TRBV10-3 | CAISGSSANYGYTF | TGTGCCATCAGTGGTTCGAGCGCTAACTATGGCTACACCTTC
. | TRBJ1-2 | . | TRBV5-8 | CASSLAVIRNMDGYTF | TGTGCCAGCAGCTTGGCCGTTATCAGAAACATGGATGGCTACACCTTC
. | TRBJ2-7 | . | TRBV7-9 | CASSAAGTRSYEQYF | TGTGCCAGCAGCGCCGCCGGGACTCGCTCCTACGAGCAGTACTTC
. | TRBJ1-2 | . | TRBV6-5 | CASSDSYGYTF | TGTGCCAGCAGTGACAGTTATGGCTACACCTTC
. | TRBJ1-1 | TRBD1 | TRBV9 | CASSEGQELNTEAFF | TGTGCCAGCAGCGAGGGACAGGAATTGAACACTGAAGCTTTCTTT
once | TRBJ1-1 | . | TRBV30 | CAWSVGATEAFF | TGTGCCTGGAGTGTTGGGGCCACTGAAGCTTTCTTT
. | TRBJ2-1 | TRBD1 | TRBV25-1 | CASSENRGQGVNNEQFF | TGTGCCAGCAGTGAAAATAGGGGGCAGGGGGTAAACAATGAGCAGTTCTTC
. | TRBJ2-7 | . | TRBV25-1 | CASSEQGPYEQYF | TGTGCCAGCAGTGAACAGGGTCCCTACGAGCAGTACTTC
. | TRBJ2-5 | TRBD2 | TRBV28 | CASSELAGADQETQYF | TGTGCCAGCAGTGAACTAGCGGGGGCAGACCAAGAGACCCAGTACTTC
. | TRBJ1-6 | TRBD1 | TRBV19 | CASSKGQGYSPLHF | TGTGCCAGTAGTAAGGGACAGGGGTATTCACCCCTCCACTTT